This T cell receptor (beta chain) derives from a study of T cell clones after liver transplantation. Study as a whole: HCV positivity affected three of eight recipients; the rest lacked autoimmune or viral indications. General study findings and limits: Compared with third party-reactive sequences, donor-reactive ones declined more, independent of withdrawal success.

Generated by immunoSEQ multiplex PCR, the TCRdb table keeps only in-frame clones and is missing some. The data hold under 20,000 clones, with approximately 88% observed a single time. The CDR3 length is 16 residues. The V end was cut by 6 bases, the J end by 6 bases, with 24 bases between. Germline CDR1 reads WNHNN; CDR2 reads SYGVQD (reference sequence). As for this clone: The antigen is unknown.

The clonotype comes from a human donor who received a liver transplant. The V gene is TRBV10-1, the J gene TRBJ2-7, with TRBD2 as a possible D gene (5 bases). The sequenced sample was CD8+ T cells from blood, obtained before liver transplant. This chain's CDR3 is CASSTLGPTSHCEQYF. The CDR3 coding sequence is TGCGCCAGCAGCACACTAGGACCCACCTCGCACTGCGAGCAGTACTTC.